Shown below are 24 T cell receptor beta chains from a single sample sequenced in a study of control samples from healthy donors and cancer patients. Assay used: immunoSEQ multiplex PCR; TCRdb lists only in-frame clones, some missing. The sample has 85,000 to 120,000 clones; about 92% are singletons. The sequenced material came from blood. These receptor sequences come from a woman between 18 and 30 years old in good health.

The rearrangement joins TRBV6-4 to TRBJ1-5; TRBD1 agrees at 9 bases. The CDR3 totals 19 residues. Trimming cost V 6 bases and J 4 bases; bases outside gene matches: 19. Germline assignment: CDR1 MRHNA and CDR2 SNTAGT. The CDR3 spells CASSPGDRDIDCWNQPQHF. The CDR3 nucleotides are TGTGCCAGCAGCCCAGGGGACAGGGATATCGACTGTTGGAATCAGCCCCAGCATTTT.

V and J are TRBV7-9 and TRBJ2-2, with no clear D. The germline gives CDR1 SEHNR, CDR2 FQNEAQ (reference sequence). Trimming took 3 bases from V and 1 from J, leaving 9 bases between them. The CDR3 consists of 15 residues. The CDR3 nucleotides are TGTGCCAGCAGCTTTCTCTGGGAGAACACCGGGGAGCTGTTTTTT. Its translation: CASSFLWENTGELFF.

A word on this clone: The germline gene is not matched at one end of the junction; a read error may be the cause. The chain uses TRBV15 and TRBJ2-5, with TRBD2 matching 13 bases. Germline CDR1 LNHNV, CDR2 YYDKDF (reference sequence). The CDR3 spans 18 residues. The CDR3 nucleotides read TGTACCACCAGCAGAGATACGACTAGCGGGGGGACACGTGAGACCCAGTACTTC. Its protein is CTTSRDTTSGGTRETQYF.

The chain is built from TRBV3-1 (or the pseudogene TRBV3-2) and TRBJ2-2; TRBD2 agrees at 10 bases. Germline trimming cut 1 base from V and 6 bases from J; bases unmatched to any gene: 5. CDR1 LGHDT and CDR2 YNNKEL come from the germline V gene (reference sequence). The CDR3 is 16 amino acids. The CDR3 DNA reads TGTGCCAGCAGCCAAGGGAGAGCGGGGGGGCCCGGGGAGCTGTTTTTT. This gives the protein CASSQGRAGGPGELFF.

This clone was counted only a few times. The CDR3 DNA sequence: TGTGCCACCAGTGATTTTACCGAGCAGTACTTC. Amino acids: CATSDFTEQYF. This chain links TRBV24-1 with TRBJ2-7, with D hard to call. Trimming removed 1 base from V and 6 bases from J, with 3 bases in between. Germline CDR1 KGHDR, CDR2 SFDVKD. This CDR3 is 11 amino acids long.

The chain recombines TRBV6-1 with TRBJ2-1, with TRBD2 matching over 7 bases. Looked up from germline, CDR1 is MNHNS and CDR2 is SASEGT. The CDR3 loop spans 15 amino acids. The trim removed 1 base at V and 11 bases at J, leaving 11 bases unmatched. The CDR3: CASSEGAPERGQQFF. The CDR3 nucleotides read TGTGCCAGCAGTGAAGGGGCCCCCGAGCGGGGCCAGCAGTTCTTC.

The CDR3 here is CASSRQGAREKLFF. The CDR3, as DNA: TGTGCCAGTAGCCGACAGGGGGCCCGTGAAAAACTGTTTTTT. The rearrangement uses TRBV19 and TRBJ1-4; TRBD1 aligns across 10 bases. Germline-derived CDR1 and CDR2 are LNHDA and SQIVND (reference sequence). With V trimmed by 6 bases and J by 7 bases, 5 bases remained unmatched. The CDR3 contains 14 residues.

The chain uses TRBV7-2 and TRBJ1-2; D ambiguous. The ends were cut back, 5 bases at V and 6 bases at J, with 13 bases in the middle. The CDR3 length is 13 residues. CDR1 and CDR2 (germline): SGHTA, FQGNSA. The CDR3 DNA reads TGTGCCAGCAGCATCGTAAGCGCGGATGGCTACACCTTC. It codes for CASSIVSADGYTF. The full variable domain, with the rest looked up from reference TRBV7-2 and TRBJ1-2, is GAGVSQSPSNKVTEKGKDVELRCDPISGHTALYWYRQSLGQGLEFLIYFQGNSAPDKSGLPSDRFSAERTGGSVSTLTIQRTQQEDSAVYLCASSIVSADGYTFGSGTRLTVV.

The V and J genes are TRBV14 and TRBJ1-2; unclear D gene. The germline CDR1 and CDR2 sequences are SGHDN and FVKESK. This CDR3 has 14 residues. Trimming removed 3 bases from V and 4 bases from J, with 12 bases in between. CDR3 sequence (DNA): TGTGCCAGCAGCCATTCCACCCGTAGCTATGGCTACACCTTC. Amino acid sequence: CASSHSTRSYGYTF.

The V gene is TRBV7-9, the J gene TRBJ1-1; D remains unclear. CDR1 and CDR2 from the germline V gene are SEHNR and FQNEAQ (reference sequence). Trimming took off 2 bases at V and 4 bases at J, with 8 bases between the two ends. This CDR3 contains 13 residues. CDR3 amino acids: CASSLPLSTEAFF. CDR3 sequence (DNA): TGTGCCAGCAGCTTACCTCTGAGCACTGAAGCTTTCTTT.

This clone was detected once. The chain recombines TRBV11-3 with TRBJ1-3, with 7 bases matching TRBD1. CDR1 is SGHNT, CDR2 YENEEA, per germline. V shed 5 bases and J 0 bases; nucleotides not matched to a gene: 16. The CDR3 contains 19 residues. The CDR3 protein is CASSLTVGTAYFSGNTIYF. CDR3 DNA sequence: TGTGCCAGCAGCCTAACCGTCGGGACAGCTTATTTCTCTGGAAACACCATATATTTT. Together with reference TRBV11-3 and TRBJ1-3, the CDR3 gives the full variable domain: EAGVVQSPRYKIIEKKQPVAFWCNPISGHNTLYWYLQNLGQGPELLIRYENEEAVDDSQLPKDRFSAERLKGVDSTLKIQPAELGDSAVYLCASSLTVGTAYFSGNTIYFGEGSWLTVV.

The V gene is TRBV7-9, the J gene TRBJ2-2; the match to TRBD2 covers 11 bases. CDR1 SEHNR and CDR2 FQNEAQ come from the germline V gene (reference sequence). V lost 0 bases to trimming and J lost 5 bases; unmatched junction nucleotides: 5. The CDR3 loop spans 17 amino acids. The CDR3 region has the DNA TGTGCCAGCAGCTTAGCGAACCTAGCGGGAGGAACCGGGGAGCTGTTTTTT. This translates into CASSLANLAGGTGELFF.

V is TRBV6-5 and J is TRBJ1-1; D is unclear. Trimming pared 4 bases from V and 5 bases from J, leaving 11 bases between. The CDR3 covers 13 residues. The germline V gene has CDR1 MNHEY and CDR2 SVGAGI. CDR3 amino acids: CASSLRAITEAFF. As DNA, the CDR3 is TGTGCCAGCAGTTTAAGGGCTATTACTGAAGCTTTCTTT.

The chain employs TRBV18 and TRBJ1-1; 8 bases align to TRBD1. The CDR3 loop spans 14 amino acids. V lost 4 bases and J lost 10; bases outside the gene matches: 11. The V gene's germline CDR1 is KGHSH and CDR2 LQKENI. The CDR3 bases are TGTGCCAGCTCACGTGAAGACAGGGGTACGGGAGCTTTCTTT. Protein product: CASSREDRGTGAFF. Full variable domain (rest looked up from reference TRBV18 and TRBJ1-1): NAGVMQNPRHLVRRRGQEARLRCSPMKGHSHVYWYRQLPEEGLKFMVYLQKENIIDESGMPKERFSAEFPKEGPSILRIQQVVRGDSAAYFCASSREDRGTGAFFGQGTRLTVV.

The chain carries TRBV9 and TRBJ1-5; 8 bases are a match to TRBD1. The CDR3 runs to 15 residues. The germline CDR1 and CDR2 sequences are SGDLS and YYNGEE. The junction had 7 bases not matched to a gene; V was cut back by 4 bases and J by 4 bases. The CDR3 DNA is TGTGCCAGCAGCTCCCGACAGGGGCTTAATCAGCCCCAGCATTTT. Protein product: CASSSRQGLNQPQHF.

This clone was recorded only once. The rearrangement joins TRBV7-9 to TRBJ1-1, with TRBD1 matching 7 bases. J lost 6 bases, V lost 4 bases, and 5 bases had no gene match. Germline V gene data show CDR1 as SEHNR and CDR2 as FQNEAQ (reference sequence). The CDR3 covers 13 residues. The CDR3: CASSYPTGPEAFF. CDR3 DNA: TGTGCCAGCAGCTACCCGACAGGGCCTGAAGCTTTCTTT.

The chain is built from TRBV27 and TRBJ1-3; D not certain. Germline V gene lookup returns CDR1 MNHEY and CDR2 SMNVEV (reference sequence). This CDR3 is 13 amino acids long. Trimming cost V 4 bases and J 4 bases, with 8 bases left between them. CDR3 DNA sequence: TGTGCCAGCAGTTCCGGGTTGGGAAACACCATATATTTT. Encoded protein: CASSSGLGNTIYF.

The rearrangement links TRBV5-1 to TRBJ1-2; D unclear. V was shortened by 0 bases and J by 0 bases, with 9 bases between the two germline ends. CDR1 and CDR2 from the germline V gene are SGHRS and YFSETQ. The length of the CDR3 is 15 residues. For the CDR3, the DNA is TGCGCCAGCAGCTTGGGGCAGGCCACTAACTATGGCTACACCTTC. Amino acid sequence: CASSLGQATNYGYTF.

The J gene is TRBJ1-1, the V gene TRBV5-6, with 9 bases aligning to TRBD1. The CDR3 contains 13 residues. The trim removed 2 bases at V and 5 bases at J, leaving 1 base unmatched. Germline V CDR1 and CDR2: SGHDT, YYEEEE. The CDR3 protein is CASSFDRGTEAFF. CDR3 DNA sequence: TGTGCCAGCAGCTTCGACAGGGGGACTGAAGCTTTCTTT.

This chain connects TRBV7-9 to TRBJ2-3, with TRBD2 identical over 8 bases. CDR1 and CDR2 from the germline V gene are SEHNR and FQNEAQ (reference sequence). CDR3 size: 13 residues. V lost 9 bases and J lost 5; bases outside the gene matches: 7. CDR3 sequence (DNA): TGTGCCAGTTGTCGGCGGGAGGAAGATACGCAGTATTTT. Protein sequence: CASCRREEDTQYF. Drawing the rest from reference TRBV7-9 and TRBJ2-3, the complete variable domain is DTGVSQNPRHKITKRGQNVTFRCDPISEHNRLYWYRQTLGQGPEFLTYFQNEAQLEKSRLLSDRFSAERPKGSFSTLEIQRTEQGDSAMYLCASCRREEDTQYFGPGTRLTVL.

The chain combines TRBV24-1 with TRBJ2-2; D remains ambiguous. Trimming shortened V by 1 base and J by 1 base, and 12 bases separated the two germline ends. The CDR3 contains 17 residues. Germline CDR1 KGHDR, CDR2 SFDVKD. The CDR3 loop is CATSDFLGSGNTGELFF. As DNA, the CDR3 is TGTGCCACCAGTGATTTTTTGGGGTCGGGGAACACCGGGGAGCTGTTTTTT.

The chain employs TRBV30 and TRBJ1-2, with TRBD1 matching 9 bases. Germline CDR1 is GTSNPN and CDR2 is SVGIG (reference sequence). J was trimmed by 2 bases and V by 3 bases; bases with no gene match: 4. CDR3 size: 14 residues. The CDR3 DNA is TGTGCCTGGAGAGCCGGGACAGGGAACTATGGCTACACCTTC. It is translated as CAWRAGTGNYGYTF.

The chain couples TRBV5-6 to TRBJ2-2; D remains ambiguous. CDR1 and CDR2 from the germline V gene are SGHDT and YYEEEE. The CDR3 runs 11 residues. The V end lost 6 bases, the J end lost 6 bases, and 6 bases lay between the germline ends. CDR3 sequence (DNA): TGTGCCAGCACCGAATCCGGGGAGCTGTTTTTT. Amino acids: CASTESGELFF.

The V gene is TRBV30, the J gene TRBJ1-1; D gene unclear. CDR3 size: 13 residues. Looked up from germline, CDR1 is GTSNPN and CDR2 is SVGIG (reference sequence). V lost 0 bases and J lost 1, with 6 bases in between. The CDR3 region has the DNA TGTGCCTGGAGTGTAGGCCAGAACACTGAAGCTTTCTTT. It yields the protein CAWSVGQNTEAFF.